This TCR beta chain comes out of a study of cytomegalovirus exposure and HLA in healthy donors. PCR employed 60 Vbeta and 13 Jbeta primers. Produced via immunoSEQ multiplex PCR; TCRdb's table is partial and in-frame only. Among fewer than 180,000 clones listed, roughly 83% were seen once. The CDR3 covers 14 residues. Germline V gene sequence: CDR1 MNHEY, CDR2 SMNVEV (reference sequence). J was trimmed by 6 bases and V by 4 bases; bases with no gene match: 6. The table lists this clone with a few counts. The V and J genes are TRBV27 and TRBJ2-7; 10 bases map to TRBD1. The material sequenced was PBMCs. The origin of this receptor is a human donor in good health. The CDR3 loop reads CASSYRTGGSEQYF. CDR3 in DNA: TGTGCCAGCAGTTACAGGACAGGGGGGAGCGAGCAGTACTTC.